Below, one TCR beta chain is given with its context. The antigen is unknown. This sample stems from a study of cytomegalovirus exposure and HLA in healthy donors. Findings and caveats of the study: In vitro checks showed that three CMV-associated chains really do target CMV antigens. Reportedly, a later analysis found an Asian-associated ancestry cluster had fewer N-insertions than the approximately 700-donor mean.

The PCR was carried out with 60 Vbeta primers and 13 Jbeta primers. Clones were sequenced by immunoSEQ multiplex PCR, and TCRdb holds only the in-frame ones, with some missing. Of approximately 130,000 clones listed, more than 70% are singletons. It was healthy bone marrow donors who served as donors. With 6 bases removed from V and 3 bases from J, the gap between germline ends came to 12 bases. Germline lookup yields CDR1 MDHEN and CDR2 SYDVKM. CDR3 size: 13 residues. The chain is built from TRBV28 and TRBJ2-7; TRBD1 is a possible D gene (6 bases). The receptor was isolated from a man in his forties or fifties in good health and CMV-seropositive. Sequenced input: PBMCs. The CDR3 coding sequence is TGTGCCAGCAGATCAGGGGCGGGCTACGAGCAGTACTTC. Residues: CASRSGAGYEQYF.